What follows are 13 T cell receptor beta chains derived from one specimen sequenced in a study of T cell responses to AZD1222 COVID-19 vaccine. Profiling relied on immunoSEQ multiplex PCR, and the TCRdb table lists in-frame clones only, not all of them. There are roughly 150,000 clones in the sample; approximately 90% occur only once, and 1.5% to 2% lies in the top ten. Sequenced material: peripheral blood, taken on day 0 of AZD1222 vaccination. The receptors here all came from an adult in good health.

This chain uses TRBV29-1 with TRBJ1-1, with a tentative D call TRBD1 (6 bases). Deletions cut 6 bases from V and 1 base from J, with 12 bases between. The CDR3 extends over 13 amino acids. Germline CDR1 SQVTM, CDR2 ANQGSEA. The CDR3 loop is CSVRWTENTEAFF. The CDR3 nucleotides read TGCAGCGTCCGATGGACAGAGAACACTGAAGCTTTCTTT. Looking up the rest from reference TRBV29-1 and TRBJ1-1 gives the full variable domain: SAVISQKPSRDICQRGTSLTIQCQVDSQVTMMFWYRQQPGQSLTLIATANQGSEATYESGFVIDKFPISRPNLTFSTLTVSNMSPEDSSIYLCSVRWTENTEAFFGQGTRLTVV.

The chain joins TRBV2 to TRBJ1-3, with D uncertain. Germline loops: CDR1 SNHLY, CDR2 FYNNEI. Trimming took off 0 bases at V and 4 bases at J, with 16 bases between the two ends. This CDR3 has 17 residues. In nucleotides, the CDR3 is TGTGCCAGCAGTGAAGCTCAAAGACGGGTTAGAGGAAACACCATATATTTT. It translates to CASSEAQRRVRGNTIYF.

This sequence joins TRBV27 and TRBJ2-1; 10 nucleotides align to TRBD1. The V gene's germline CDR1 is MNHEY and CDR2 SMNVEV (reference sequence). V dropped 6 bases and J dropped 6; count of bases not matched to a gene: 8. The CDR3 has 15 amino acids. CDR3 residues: CASRWGTGATNEQFF. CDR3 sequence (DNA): TGTGCCAGCAGGTGGGGGACAGGGGCGACCAATGAGCAGTTCTTC.

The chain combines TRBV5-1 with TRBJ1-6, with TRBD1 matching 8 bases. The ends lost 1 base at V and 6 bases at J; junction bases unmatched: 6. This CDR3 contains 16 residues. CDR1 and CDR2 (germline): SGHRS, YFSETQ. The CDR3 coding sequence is TGCGCCAGCAGCTTGCAGCAGGGGGCGCTTAATTCACCCCTCCACTTT. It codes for CASSLQQGALNSPLHF.

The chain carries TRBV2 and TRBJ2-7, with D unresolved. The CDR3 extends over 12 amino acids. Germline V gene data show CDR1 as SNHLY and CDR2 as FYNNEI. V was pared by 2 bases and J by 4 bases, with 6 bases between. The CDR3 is CASSELIYEQYF. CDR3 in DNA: TGTGCCAGCAGTGAACTCATTTACGAGCAGTACTTC.

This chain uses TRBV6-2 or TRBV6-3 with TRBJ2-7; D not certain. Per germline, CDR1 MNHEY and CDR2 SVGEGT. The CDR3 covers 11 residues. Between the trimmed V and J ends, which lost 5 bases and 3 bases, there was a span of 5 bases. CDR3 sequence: CASSPNYEQYF. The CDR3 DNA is TGTGCCAGCAGTCCAAACTACGAGCAGTACTTC.

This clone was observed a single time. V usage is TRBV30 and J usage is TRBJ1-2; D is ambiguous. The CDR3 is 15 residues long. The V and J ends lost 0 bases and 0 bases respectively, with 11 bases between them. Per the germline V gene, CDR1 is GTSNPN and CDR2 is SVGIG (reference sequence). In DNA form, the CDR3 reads TGTGCCTGGAGTGTCCCAGCTCGAACTAACTATGGCTACACCTTC. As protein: CAWSVPARTNYGYTF.

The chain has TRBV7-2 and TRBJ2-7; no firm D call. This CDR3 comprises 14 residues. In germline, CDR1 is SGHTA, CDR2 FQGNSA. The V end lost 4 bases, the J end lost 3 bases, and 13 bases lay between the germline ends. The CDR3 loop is CASSSRLNRYEQYF. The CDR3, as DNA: TGTGCCAGCAGCTCTCGACTTAACCGCTACGAGCAGTACTTC.

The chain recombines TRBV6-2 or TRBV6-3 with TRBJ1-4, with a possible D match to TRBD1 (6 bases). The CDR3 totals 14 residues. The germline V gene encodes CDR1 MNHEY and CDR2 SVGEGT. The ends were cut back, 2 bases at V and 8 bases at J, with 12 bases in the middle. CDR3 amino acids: CASSYQRDTEKLFF. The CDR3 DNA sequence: TGTGCCAGCAGTTACCAAAGGGACACCGAAAAACTGTTTTTT.

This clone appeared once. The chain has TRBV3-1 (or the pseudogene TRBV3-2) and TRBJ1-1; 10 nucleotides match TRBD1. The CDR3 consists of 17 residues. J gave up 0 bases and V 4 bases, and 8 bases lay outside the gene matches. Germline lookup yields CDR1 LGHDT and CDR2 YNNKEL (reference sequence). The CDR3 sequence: CASSRGQGGSMNTEAFF. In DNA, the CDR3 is TGTGCCAGCAGCCGTGGACAGGGGGGCTCCATGAACACTGAAGCTTTCTTT.

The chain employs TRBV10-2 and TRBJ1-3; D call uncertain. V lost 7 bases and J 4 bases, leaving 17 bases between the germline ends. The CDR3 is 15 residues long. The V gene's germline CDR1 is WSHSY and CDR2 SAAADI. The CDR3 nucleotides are TGCGCCAGCACCCTGGACCAGTTCCCGGGAAACACCATATATTTT. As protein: CASTLDQFPGNTIYF.

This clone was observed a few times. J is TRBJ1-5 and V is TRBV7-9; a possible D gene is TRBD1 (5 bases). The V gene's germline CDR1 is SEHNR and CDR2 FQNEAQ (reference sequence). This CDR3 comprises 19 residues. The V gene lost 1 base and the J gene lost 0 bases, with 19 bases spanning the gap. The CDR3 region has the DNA TGTGCCAGCAGCTTAGGGACGTCCGGGACCCTTATTAGCAATCAGCCCCAGCATTTT. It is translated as CASSLGTSGTLISNQPQHF.

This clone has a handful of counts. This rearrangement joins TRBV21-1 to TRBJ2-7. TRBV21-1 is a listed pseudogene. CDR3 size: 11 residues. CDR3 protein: CASSKGDEQYF. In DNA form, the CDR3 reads TGTGCCAGCAGCAAAGGGGACGAGCAGTACTTC.